A single sample gave rise to the 24 T cell receptor beta chains below, sequenced in a study of cytomegalovirus exposure and HLA in healthy donors. Primers for the PCR totalled 60 Vbeta and 13 Jbeta. Using immunoSEQ multiplex PCR, the repertoire was profiled, and TCRdb retains in-frame clones only, with some absent. Of about 200,000 clones in the sample, roughly 80% were seen once. The sequencing sample was made of PBMCs. Receptor source: a man aged 30 to 45 in good health and CMV-seronegative.

The V call is TRBV23-1, the J call TRBJ1-2; 7 nucleotides match TRBD1. TRBV23-1 is flagged as an ORF with uncertain function. The CDR3 is made up of 14 amino acids. V was clipped by 6 bases and J by 3 bases; unmatched bases: 7. This CDR3 reads CASSPLRGDYGYTF. CDR3 bases: TGCGCCAGCAGCCCTCTCAGGGGGGACTATGGCTACACCTTC.

This clone was counted a few times. The chain combines TRBV5-8 with TRBJ2-7; 7 bases fit TRBD1. The CDR3 totals 13 residues. From germline, CDR1 is SGHTS and CDR2 YDEGEE. V was pared by 4 bases and J by 3 bases, with 4 bases of the junction left unmatched. The CDR3 is CASSRTGFYEQYF. The CDR3 DNA sequence: TGTGCCAGCAGCCGGACAGGATTCTACGAGCAGTACTTC.

The chain is built from TRBV11-2 and TRBJ2-1; 8 bases align to TRBD2. Germline V CDR1 and CDR2: SGHAT, FQNNGV. The CDR3 consists of 14 residues. Trimming removed 1 base from V and 6 bases from J; junction bases left unmatched: 2. The CDR3 spells CASSLAGGLNEQFF. Here the CDR3 DNA reads TGTGCCAGCAGCTTAGCGGGGGGGCTCAATGAGCAGTTCTTC. The full variable domain, with the rest looked up from reference TRBV11-2 and TRBJ2-1, is EAGVAQSPRYKIIEKRQSVAFWCNPISGHATLYWYQQILGQGPKLLIQFQNNGVVDDSQLPKDRFSAERLKGVDSTLKIQPAKLEDSAVYLCASSLAGGLNEQFFGPGTRLTVL.

J is TRBJ2-5 and V is TRBV7-8; 12 nucleotides match TRBD2. CDR3 length equals 19 residues. V was clipped by 8 bases and J by 7 bases; unmatched bases: 23. CDR1 is SGHVS, CDR2 FQNEAQ, per germline. The DNA of the CDR3 is TGTGCCAGCTTCCCCTCTCAATTTCTACTAGCGGGGGGCGAAGGGACCCAGTACTTC. Translated, it gives CASFPSQFLLAGGEGTQYF.

The V call is TRBV2, the J call TRBJ2-3, with 8 bases aligning to TRBD2. The CDR3 contains 16 residues. Germline lookup yields CDR1 SNHLY and CDR2 FYNNEI. V lost 4 bases, J lost 2 bases, and 8 bases stayed unmatched. The CDR3 protein is CASSARGGLSTDTQYF. The CDR3 nucleotides read TGTGCCAGCAGTGCCCGGGGGGGACTTTCCACAGATACGCAGTATTTT.

This chain uses TRBV27 with TRBJ1-2, with D tentatively TRBD1 (5 bases). CDR3 length: 15 residues. V was trimmed by 0 bases and J by 4 bases, leaving 12 bases between them. Germline CDR1 and CDR2: MNHEY and SMNVEV (reference sequence). CDR3 DNA sequence: TGTGCCAGCAGTTTATCGGGCGGGACTCGCTATGGCTACACCTTC. This encodes CASSLSGGTRYGYTF.

The chain carries TRBV4-2 and TRBJ2-7, with D maybe TRBD2 (6 bases). V dropped 3 bases and J dropped 2 bases, with 11 bases sitting between them. This CDR3 is built from 14 residues. In germline, CDR1 is LGHNA, CDR2 YNFKEQ. CDR3 sequence reads: CASSQIREPYEQYF. In nucleotides, the CDR3 is TGTGCCAGCAGCCAGATCCGGGAGCCCTACGAGCAGTACTTC.

This chain links TRBV14 with TRBJ1-6, with TRBD1 as a possible D gene (5 bases). Trimming removed 4 bases at V and 9 bases at J, with 16 bases between. The CDR3 has 15 residues. Germline V lookup: CDR1 SGHDN, CDR2 FVKESK. The CDR3 reads CASSLTAGGISPLHF. CDR3 sequence (DNA): TGTGCCAGCAGCCTCACCGCGGGGGGAATTTCACCCCTCCACTTT.

The chain links TRBV4-3 to TRBJ1-6; 7 bases are a match to TRBD1. Per the germline V gene, CDR1 is LGHNA and CDR2 is YSLEER. J lost 2 bases, V lost 7 bases, and 8 bases had no gene match. The CDR3 has 16 residues. The CDR3 spells CASTVNTGAYNSPLHF. For the CDR3, the DNA is TGCGCCAGCACCGTAAATACAGGGGCCTATAATTCACCCCTCCACTTT.

The CDR3: CASSPVGGGNQPQHF. CDR3 coding DNA: TGTGCCAGCAGTCCCGTCGGGGGTGGCAATCAGCCCCAGCATTTT. This chain uses TRBV28 with TRBJ1-5, with TRBD1 as a possible D gene (5 bases). The CDR3 runs to 15 residues. Trimming pared 5 bases from V and 2 bases from J, leaving 13 bases between. The germline gives CDR1 MDHEN, CDR2 SYDVKM.

The chain has TRBV15 and TRBJ2-5, with D maybe TRBD2 (6 bases). Trimming shortened V by 5 bases and J by 1 base, and 8 bases separated the two germline ends. CDR1 and CDR2 from the germline V gene are LNHNV and YYDKDF (reference sequence). The CDR3 contains 13 residues. This chain's CDR3 is CATSLGLQETQYF. In DNA form, the CDR3 reads TGTGCCACCAGCTTGGGACTCCAAGAGACCCAGTACTTC.

The genes are TRBV5-1 and TRBJ2-1, with 7 bases lining up with TRBD2. Germline V lookup: CDR1 SGHRS, CDR2 YFSETQ. After removal of 5 bases from V and 8 bases from J, the junction contained 4 bases not matched to a gene. CDR3 length equals 12 residues. CDR3 nucleotides: TGCGCCAGCAGTCCTCGGGGGGATGAGCAGTTCTTC. Its translation: CASSPRGDEQFF.

The rearrangement joins TRBV19 to TRBJ2-4; D remains ambiguous. The CDR3 runs to 14 residues. The V end was cut by 10 bases, the J end by 1 base, with 14 bases between. CDR1 and CDR2 from the germline V gene are LNHDA and SQIVND (reference sequence). The CDR3 bases are TGTGCCATTCTACAGAGTCCGGCCAAAAACATTCAGTACTTC. Encoded protein: CAILQSPAKNIQYF.

Remarks on this clone: Germline is not matched at one junction end, which may reflect a read error. This sequence joins TRBV5-5 and TRBJ2-2; TRBD2 might be the D (5 bases). In germline, CDR1 is SGHKS, CDR2 YYEKEE (reference sequence). CDR3 length equals 15 residues. The CDR3 DNA sequence: TGTGCCAGCAGCTTGGGGGGAGCCAACACCGGGGAGCTGCTTTTT. Protein product: CASSLGGANTGELLF.

The V and J genes are TRBV4-2 and TRBJ1-2; 9 bases are shared with TRBD1. Unmatched junction bases numbered 7, after V lost 0 bases and J lost 5 bases. Germline V gives CDR1 LGHNA, CDR2 YNFKEQ. This CDR3 contains 16 residues. Here the CDR3 reads CASSQDGTGTFYGYTF. CDR3 coding DNA: TGTGCCAGCAGCCAAGATGGGACAGGGACCTTTTATGGCTACACCTTC.

Note on this clone: This same CDR3 is encoded by further DNA sequences in the sample. The CDR3 protein is CASSIRDSYEQYF. The CDR3 DNA sequence: TGTGCCAGTAGTATCCGGGACTCCTACGAGCAGTACTTC. The V call is TRBV19, the J call TRBJ2-7; D possibly corresponds to TRBD2 (5 bases). The V gene lost 3 bases and the J gene lost 0 bases, with 6 bases spanning the gap. This CDR3 has 13 amino acids. The germline gives CDR1 LNHDA, CDR2 SQIVND (reference sequence).

The count of this clone is one. This chain uses TRBV7-6 with TRBJ2-7; maybe TRBD1 (5 bases). Deletions cut 5 bases from V and 5 bases from J, with 25 bases between. Germline lookup yields CDR1 SGHVS and CDR2 FNYEAQ. The CDR3 totals 17 residues. CDR3 coding DNA: TGTGCCAGCAGCCAACCCACGTCGGCAGGGCGCAACGACGAGCAGTACTTC. It codes for CASSQPTSAGRNDEQYF.

The chain uses TRBV5-1 and TRBJ2-7; D ambiguous. The CDR3 length is 14 residues. Germline V lookup: CDR1 SGHRS, CDR2 YFSETQ. V lost 1 base to trimming and J lost 3 bases, with 11 bases between them. The CDR3 is CASSLYGSIYEQYF. The CDR3 DNA is TGCGCCAGCAGCTTGTATGGCTCGATCTACGAGCAGTACTTC. The entire variable domain, with the rest obtained from reference TRBV5-1 and TRBJ2-7, is as follows: KAGVTQTPRYLIKTRGQQVTLSCSPISGHRSVSWYQQTPGQGLQFLFEYFSETQRNKGNFPGRFSGRQFSNSRSEMNVSTLELGDSALYLCASSLYGSIYEQYFGPGTRLTVT.

The rearrangement links TRBV6-6 to TRBJ1-5; D gene uncertain. The ends were cut back, 4 bases at V and 0 bases at J, with 13 bases in the middle. Germline lookup yields CDR1 MNHNY and CDR2 SVGAGI (reference sequence). The CDR3 has 16 amino acids. The CDR3 region is CASSLGRRDSNQPQHF. The CDR3 bases are TGTGCCAGCAGTTTAGGCAGGCGAGATAGCAATCAGCCCCAGCATTTT.

The chain carries TRBV19 and TRBJ2-2, with 11 bases matching TRBD2. V dropped 8 bases and J dropped 4; count of bases not matched to a gene: 24. The CDR3 is made up of 21 amino acids. The germline CDR1 and CDR2 sequences are LNHDA and SQIVND (reference sequence). CDR3 sequence (DNA): TGTGCCAGTTCGACAGGGGGAAGGTCAACTAGCGGGGGCCTGGGCACCGGGGAGCTGTTTTTT. Protein sequence: CASSTGGRSTSGGLGTGELFF. Using reference TRBV19 and TRBJ2-2 for the parts outside the CDR3, the full variable domain is DGGITQSPKYLFRKEGQNVTLSCEQNLNHDAMYWYRQDPGQGLRLIYYSQIVNDFQKGDIAEGYSVSREKKESFPLTVTSAQKNPTAFYLCASSTGGRSTSGGLGTGELFFGEGSRLTVL.

The CDR3 nucleotides are TGCGCCAGCAGTCTCCGGGACAGGGATGGCTACACCTTC. Residues: CASSLRDRDGYTF. The chain joins TRBV4-1 to TRBJ1-2, with 9 bases that match TRBD1. CDR3 length: 13 amino acids. V shed 6 bases, J shed 6 bases, and the junction held 5 bases outside the gene matches. CDR1 MGHRA and CDR2 YSYEKL come from the germline V gene.

The CDR3 coding sequence is TGCGCCAGCAGCCAAGCGGGACAGGGGCACTGGCGGGCTGAAGCTTTCTTT. It specifies CASSQAGQGHWRAEAFF. This chain joins TRBV4-1 and TRBJ1-1, with TRBD1 matching over 10 bases. Germline lookup yields CDR1 MGHRA and CDR2 YSYEKL. The CDR3 contains 17 residues. J lost 6 bases, V lost 1 base, and 11 bases had no gene match.

The chain couples TRBV27 to TRBJ1-1, with no clear D. Between the trimmed V and J ends, which lost 4 bases and 7 bases, there was a span of 10 bases. The germline V gene encodes CDR1 MNHEY and CDR2 SMNVEV (reference sequence). The CDR3 length is 12 residues. Written as DNA, the CDR3 is TGTGCCAGCAGTTCAAACGAGTTTGAAGCTTTCTTT. Its protein is CASSSNEFEAFF.

J is TRBJ1-2 and V is TRBV4-1; D is perhaps TRBD1 (6 bases). This CDR3 region has 14 residues. The germline V gene encodes CDR1 MGHRA and CDR2 YSYEKL. Trimming removed 7 bases from V and 6 bases from J, with 18 bases in between. The CDR3 sequence: CASTRPGATDGYTF. Here the CDR3 DNA reads TGCGCCAGCACAAGACCAGGGGCAACGGATGGCTACACCTTC.